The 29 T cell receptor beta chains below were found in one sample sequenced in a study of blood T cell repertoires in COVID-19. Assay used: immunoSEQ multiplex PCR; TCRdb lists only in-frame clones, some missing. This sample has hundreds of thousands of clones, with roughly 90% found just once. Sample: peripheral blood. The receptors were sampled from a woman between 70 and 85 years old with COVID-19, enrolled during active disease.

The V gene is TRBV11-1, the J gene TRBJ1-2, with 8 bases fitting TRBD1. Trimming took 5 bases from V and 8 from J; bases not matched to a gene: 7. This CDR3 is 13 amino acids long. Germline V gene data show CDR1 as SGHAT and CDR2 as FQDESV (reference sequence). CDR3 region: CASSRGQARGYTF. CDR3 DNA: TGTGCCAGCAGCCGGGGACAGGCGAGAGGCTACACCTTC.

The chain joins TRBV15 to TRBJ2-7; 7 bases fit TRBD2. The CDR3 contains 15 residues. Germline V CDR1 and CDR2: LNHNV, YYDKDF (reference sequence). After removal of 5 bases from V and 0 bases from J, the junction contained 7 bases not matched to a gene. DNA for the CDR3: TGTGCCACCAGCTCGAGCGGGGAGAGCTCCTACGAGCAGTACTTC. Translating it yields CATSSSGESSYEQYF.

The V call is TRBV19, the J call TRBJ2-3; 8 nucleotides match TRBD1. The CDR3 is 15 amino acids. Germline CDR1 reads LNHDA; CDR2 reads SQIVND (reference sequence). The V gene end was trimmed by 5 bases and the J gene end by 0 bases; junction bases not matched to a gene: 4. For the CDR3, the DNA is TGTGCCAGTAGTCGAAGACAGGGGAGCACAGATACGCAGTATTTT. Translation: CASSRRQGSTDTQYF.

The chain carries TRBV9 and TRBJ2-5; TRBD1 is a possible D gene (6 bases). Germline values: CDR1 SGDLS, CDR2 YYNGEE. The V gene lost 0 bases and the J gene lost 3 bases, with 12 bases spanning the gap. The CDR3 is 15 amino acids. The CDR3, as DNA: TGTGCCAGCAGCGTAGAGCAGGGGCAAGAAGAGACCCAGTACTTC. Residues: CASSVEQGQEETQYF.

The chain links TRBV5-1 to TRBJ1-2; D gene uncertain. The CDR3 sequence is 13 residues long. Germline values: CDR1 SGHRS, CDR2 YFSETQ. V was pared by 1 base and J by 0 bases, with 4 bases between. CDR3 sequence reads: CASSLSANYGYTF. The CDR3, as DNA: TGCGCCAGCAGCTTGTCTGCTAACTATGGCTACACCTTC. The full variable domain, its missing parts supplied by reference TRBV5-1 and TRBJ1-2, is KAGVTQTPRYLIKTRGQQVTLSCSPISGHRSVSWYQQTPGQGLQFLFEYFSETQRNKGNFPGRFSGRQFSNSRSEMNVSTLELGDSALYLCASSLSANYGYTFGSGTRLTVV.

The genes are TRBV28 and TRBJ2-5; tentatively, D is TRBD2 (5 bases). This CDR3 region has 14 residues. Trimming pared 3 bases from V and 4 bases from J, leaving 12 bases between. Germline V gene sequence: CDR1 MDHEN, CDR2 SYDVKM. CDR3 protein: CASSLSGLIETQYF. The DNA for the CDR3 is TGTGCCAGCAGTTTGTCCGGACTGATAGAGACCCAGTACTTC.

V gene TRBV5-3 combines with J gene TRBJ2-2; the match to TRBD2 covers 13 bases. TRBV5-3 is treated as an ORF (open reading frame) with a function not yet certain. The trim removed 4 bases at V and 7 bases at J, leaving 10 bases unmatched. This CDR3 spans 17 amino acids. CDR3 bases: TGTGCCAGAAGCCGGGGACTAGCGGGGTTCCGGGGCGGGGAGCTGTTTTTT. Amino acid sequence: CARSRGLAGFRGGELFF.

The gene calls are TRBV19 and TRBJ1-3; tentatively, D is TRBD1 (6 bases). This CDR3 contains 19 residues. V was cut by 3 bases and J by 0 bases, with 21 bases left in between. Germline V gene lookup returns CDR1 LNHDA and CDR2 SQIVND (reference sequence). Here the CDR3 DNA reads TGTGCCAGTAGTATCGCGGGGGGCTCCCGTATGAGCTCTGGAAACACCATATATTTT. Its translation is CASSIAGGSRMSSGNTIYF. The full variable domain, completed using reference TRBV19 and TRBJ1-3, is DGGITQSPKYLFRKEGQNVTLSCEQNLNHDAMYWYRQDPGQGLRLIYYSQIVNDFQKGDIAEGYSVSREKKESFPLTVTSAQKNPTAFYLCASSIAGGSRMSSGNTIYFGEGSWLTVV.

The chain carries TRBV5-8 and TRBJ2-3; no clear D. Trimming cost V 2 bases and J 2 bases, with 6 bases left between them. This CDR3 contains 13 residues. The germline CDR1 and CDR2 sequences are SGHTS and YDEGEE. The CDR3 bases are TGTGCCAGCAGCTTACTTACCACAGATACGCAGTATTTT. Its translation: CASSLLTTDTQYF.

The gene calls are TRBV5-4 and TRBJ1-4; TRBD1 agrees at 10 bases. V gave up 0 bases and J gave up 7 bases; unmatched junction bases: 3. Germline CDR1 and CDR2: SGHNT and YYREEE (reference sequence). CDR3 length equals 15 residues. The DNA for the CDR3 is TGTGCCAGCAGCTTGGGGGGGACAGGGGCTGAAAAACTGTTTTTT. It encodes CASSLGGTGAEKLFF.

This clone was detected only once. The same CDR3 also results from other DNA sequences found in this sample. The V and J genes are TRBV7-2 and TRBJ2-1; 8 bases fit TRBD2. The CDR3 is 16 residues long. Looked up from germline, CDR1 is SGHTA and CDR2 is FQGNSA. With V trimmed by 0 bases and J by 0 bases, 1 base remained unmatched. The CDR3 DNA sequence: TGTGCCAGCAGCTTAGCTAGCGGGGTCTCCTACAATGAGCAGTTCTTC. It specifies CASSLASGVSYNEQFF.

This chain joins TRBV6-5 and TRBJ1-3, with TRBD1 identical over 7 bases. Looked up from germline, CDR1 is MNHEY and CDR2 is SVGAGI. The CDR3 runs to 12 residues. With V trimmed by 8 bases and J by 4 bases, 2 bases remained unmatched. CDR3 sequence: CASDRVGNTIYF. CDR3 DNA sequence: TGTGCCAGCGACAGGGTAGGAAACACCATATATTTT.

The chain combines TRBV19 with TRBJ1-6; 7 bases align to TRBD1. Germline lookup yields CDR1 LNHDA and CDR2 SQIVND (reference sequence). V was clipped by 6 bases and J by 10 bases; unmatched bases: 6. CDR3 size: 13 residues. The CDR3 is CASSSGGYSPLHF. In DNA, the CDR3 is TGTGCCAGTAGCTCAGGGGGTTACTCACCCCTCCACTTT. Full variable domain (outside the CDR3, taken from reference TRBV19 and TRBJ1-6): DGGITQSPKYLFRKEGQNVTLSCEQNLNHDAMYWYRQDPGQGLRLIYYSQIVNDFQKGDIAEGYSVSREKKESFPLTVTSAQKNPTAFYLCASSSGGYSPLHFGNGTRLTVT.

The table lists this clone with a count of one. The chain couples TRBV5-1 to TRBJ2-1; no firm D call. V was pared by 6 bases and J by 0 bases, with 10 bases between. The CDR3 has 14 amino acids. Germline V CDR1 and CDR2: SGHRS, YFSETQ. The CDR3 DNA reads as TGCGCCAGCATGGGCTCGAGCTCCTACAATGAGCAGTTCTTC. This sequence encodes CASMGSSSYNEQFF.

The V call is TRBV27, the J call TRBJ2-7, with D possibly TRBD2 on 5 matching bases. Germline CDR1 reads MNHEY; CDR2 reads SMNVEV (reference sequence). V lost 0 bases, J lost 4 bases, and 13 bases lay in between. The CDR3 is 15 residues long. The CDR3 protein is CASSLSLARPYEQYF. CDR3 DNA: TGTGCCAGCAGTTTATCGCTAGCACGTCCTTACGAGCAGTACTTC.

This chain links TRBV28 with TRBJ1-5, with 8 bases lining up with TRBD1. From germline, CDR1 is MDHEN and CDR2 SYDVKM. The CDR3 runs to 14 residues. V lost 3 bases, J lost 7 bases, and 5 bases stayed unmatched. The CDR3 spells CASSFPGGIQPQHF. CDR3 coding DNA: TGTGCCAGCAGTTTTCCAGGGGGCATACAGCCCCAGCATTTT.

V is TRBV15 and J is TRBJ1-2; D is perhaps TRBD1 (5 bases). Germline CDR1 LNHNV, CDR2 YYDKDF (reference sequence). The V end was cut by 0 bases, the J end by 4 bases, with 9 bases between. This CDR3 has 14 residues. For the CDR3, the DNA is TGTGCCACCAGCAGAGATGGCGGGGGCTATGGCTACACCTTC. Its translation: CATSRDGGGYGYTF. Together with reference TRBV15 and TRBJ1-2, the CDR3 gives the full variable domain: DAMVIQNPRYQVTQFGKPVTLSCSQTLNHNVMYWYQQKSSQAPKLLFHYYDKDFNNEADTPDNFQSRRPNTSFCFLDIRSPGLGDTAMYLCATSRDGGGYGYTFGSGTRLTVV.

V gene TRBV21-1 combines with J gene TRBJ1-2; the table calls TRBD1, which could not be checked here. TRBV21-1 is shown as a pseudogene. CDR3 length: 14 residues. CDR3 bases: TGTGCCAGCTTGGGACAGACCCCCAGCTTTGGCTACACCTTC. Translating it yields CASLGQTPSFGYTF.

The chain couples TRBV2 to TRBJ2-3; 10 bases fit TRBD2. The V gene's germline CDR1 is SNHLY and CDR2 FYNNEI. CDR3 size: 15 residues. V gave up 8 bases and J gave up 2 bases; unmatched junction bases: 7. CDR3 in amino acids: CASRPGLAATDTQYF. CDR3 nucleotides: TGTGCCAGCCGTCCCGGACTAGCGGCCACAGATACGCAGTATTTT.

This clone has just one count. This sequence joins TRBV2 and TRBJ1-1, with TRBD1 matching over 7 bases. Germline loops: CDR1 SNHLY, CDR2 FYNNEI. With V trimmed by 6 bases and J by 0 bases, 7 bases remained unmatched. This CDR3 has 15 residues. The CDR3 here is CASRSRQGLNTEAFF. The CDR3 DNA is TGTGCCAGCAGATCTCGACAGGGATTGAACACTGAAGCTTTCTTT.

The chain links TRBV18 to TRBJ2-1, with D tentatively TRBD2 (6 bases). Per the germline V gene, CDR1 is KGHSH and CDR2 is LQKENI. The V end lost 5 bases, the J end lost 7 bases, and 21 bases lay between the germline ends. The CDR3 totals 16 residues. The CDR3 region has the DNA TGTGCCAGCTCATCCCTAATCGTTGGGGCGGGGAATGAGCAGTTCTTC. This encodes CASSSLIVGAGNEQFF.

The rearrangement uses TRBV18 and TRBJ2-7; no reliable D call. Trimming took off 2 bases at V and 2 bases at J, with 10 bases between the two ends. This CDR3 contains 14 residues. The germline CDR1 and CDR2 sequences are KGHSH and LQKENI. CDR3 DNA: TGTGCCAGCTCACCAGGGTCAGGCGCCTACGAGCAGTACTTC. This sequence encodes CASSPGSGAYEQYF. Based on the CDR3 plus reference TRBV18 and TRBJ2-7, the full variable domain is NAGVMQNPRHLVRRRGQEARLRCSPMKGHSHVYWYRQLPEEGLKFMVYLQKENIIDESGMPKERFSAEFPKEGPSILRIQQVVRGDSAAYFCASSPGSGAYEQYFGPGTRLTVT.

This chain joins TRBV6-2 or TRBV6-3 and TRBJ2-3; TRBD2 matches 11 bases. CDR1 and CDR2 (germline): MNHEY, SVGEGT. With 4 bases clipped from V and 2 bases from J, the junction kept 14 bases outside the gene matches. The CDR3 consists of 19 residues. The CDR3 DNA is TGTGCCAGCAGTTCCCCCCGATCCGGGACTAGCGGCCTCACAGATACGCAGTATTTT. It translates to CASSSPRSGTSGLTDTQYF.

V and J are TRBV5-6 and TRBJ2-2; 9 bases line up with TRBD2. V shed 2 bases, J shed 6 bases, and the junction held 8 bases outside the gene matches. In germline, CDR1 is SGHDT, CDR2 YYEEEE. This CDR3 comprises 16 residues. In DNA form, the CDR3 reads TGTGCCAGCAGCTTTCGGGCTAGCGGGGTAGCCGGGGAGCTGTTTTTT. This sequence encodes CASSFRASGVAGELFF. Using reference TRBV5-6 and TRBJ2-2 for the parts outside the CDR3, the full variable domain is DAGVTQSPTHLIKTRGQQVTLRCSPKSGHDTVSWYQQALGQGPQFIFQYYEEEERQRGNFPDRFSGHQFPNYSSELNVNALLLGDSALYLCASSFRASGVAGELFFGEGSRLTVL.

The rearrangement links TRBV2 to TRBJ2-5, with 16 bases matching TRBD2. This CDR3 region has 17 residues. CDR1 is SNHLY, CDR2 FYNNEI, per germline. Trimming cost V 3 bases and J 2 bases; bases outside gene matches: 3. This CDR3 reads CASSDGTSGGEQETQYF. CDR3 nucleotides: TGTGCCAGCAGTGACGGGACTAGCGGGGGGGAACAAGAGACCCAGTACTTC. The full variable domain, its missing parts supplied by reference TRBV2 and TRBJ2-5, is EPEVTQTPSHQVTQMGQEVILRCVPISNHLYFYWYRQILGQKVEFLVSFYNNEISEKSEIFDDQFSVERPDGSNFTLKIRSTKLEDSAMYFCASSDGTSGGEQETQYFGPGTRLLVL.

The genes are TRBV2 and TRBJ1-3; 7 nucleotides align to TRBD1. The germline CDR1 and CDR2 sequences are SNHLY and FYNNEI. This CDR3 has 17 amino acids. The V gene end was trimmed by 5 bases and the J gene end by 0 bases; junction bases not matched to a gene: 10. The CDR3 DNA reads TGTGCCAGCAGTAGAATTAGACAGGGAAACTCTGGAAACACCATATATTTT. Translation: CASSRIRQGNSGNTIYF.

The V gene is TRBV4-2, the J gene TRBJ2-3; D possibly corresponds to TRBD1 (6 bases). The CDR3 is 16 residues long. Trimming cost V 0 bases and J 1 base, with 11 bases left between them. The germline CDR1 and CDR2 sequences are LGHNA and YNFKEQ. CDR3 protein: CASSQDQGLGTDTQYF. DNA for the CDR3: TGTGCCAGCAGCCAAGATCAGGGGTTGGGCACAGATACGCAGTATTTT.

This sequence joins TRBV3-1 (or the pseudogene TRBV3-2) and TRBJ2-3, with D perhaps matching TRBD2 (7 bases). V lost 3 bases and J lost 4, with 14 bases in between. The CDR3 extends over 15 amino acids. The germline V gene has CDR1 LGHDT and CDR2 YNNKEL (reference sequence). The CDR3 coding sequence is TGTGCCAGCAGCCATCCTCGCGGGGGCCCAGATACGCAGTATTTT. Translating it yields CASSHPRGGPDTQYF.

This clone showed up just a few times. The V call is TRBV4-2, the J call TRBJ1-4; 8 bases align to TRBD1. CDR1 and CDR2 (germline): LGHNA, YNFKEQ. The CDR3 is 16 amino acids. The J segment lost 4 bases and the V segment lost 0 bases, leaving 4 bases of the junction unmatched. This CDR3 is CASSQDLGQGNEKLFF. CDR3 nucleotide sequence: TGTGCCAGCAGCCAAGATCTCGGACAGGGTAATGAAAAACTGTTTTTT.